This T cell receptor (beta chain) was identified in a study of cytomegalovirus exposure and HLA in healthy donors. The V end lost 3 bases, the J end lost 0 bases, and 6 bases lay between the germline ends. CDR3 size: 14 residues. The germline V gene has CDR1 SNHLY and CDR2 FYNNEI. Researchers ran the PCR with 60 Vbeta and 13 Jbeta primers. Repertoires were generated with immunoSEQ multiplex PCR, while TCRdb's copy carries only in-frame clones and drops some. The sample records 150,000 to 200,000 clones, about four fifths being singletons. The sequenced sample was PBMCs. The sequence was obtained from a woman in her fifties or sixties in good health and CMV-seronegative. This chain links TRBV2 with TRBJ1-5; D unresolved. The CDR3 reads CASSDRSSNQPQHF. Written as DNA, the CDR3 is TGTGCCAGCAGTGATCGCAGTAGCAATCAGCCCCAGCATTTT.